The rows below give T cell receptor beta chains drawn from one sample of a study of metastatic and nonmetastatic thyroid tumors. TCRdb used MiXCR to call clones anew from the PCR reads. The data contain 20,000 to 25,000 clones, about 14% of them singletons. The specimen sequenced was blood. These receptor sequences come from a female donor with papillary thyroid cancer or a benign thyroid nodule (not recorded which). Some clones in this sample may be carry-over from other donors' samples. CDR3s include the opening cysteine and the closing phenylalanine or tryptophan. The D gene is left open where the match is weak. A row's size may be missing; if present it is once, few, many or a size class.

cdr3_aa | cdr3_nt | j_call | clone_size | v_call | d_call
CASSYTGGTNEKLFF | TGTGCCAGCAGCTATACAGGGGGAACTAATGAAAAACTGTTTTTT | TRBJ1-4 | NA | TRBV7-2 | TRBD1
CASRIGTSGMGQFF | TGTGCCAGCAGAATCGGGACTAGCGGGATGGGGCAGTTCTTC | TRBJ2-1 | many | TRBV6-1 | TRBD2
CASSVGAGTGDGYTF | TGTGCCAGCAGCGTGGGCGCCGGGACAGGGGATGGCTACACCTTC | TRBJ1-2 | many | TRBV9 | TRBD1
CASSLGGTLNNQPQHF | TGTGCCAGCAGTTTGGGCGGGACACTCAATAATCAGCCCCAGCATTTT | TRBJ1-5 | many | TRBV27 | NA
CSARDPRQGSGANVLTF | TGCAGTGCTAGAGATCCTAGGCAGGGATCAGGGGCCAACGTCCTGACTTTC | TRBJ2-6 | many | TRBV20-1 | NA
CASSPPFRARNEKLFF | TGCGCCAGCAGCCCCCCCTTCAGGGCCCGGAATGAAAAACTGTTTTTT | TRBJ1-4 | NA | TRBV10-1 | NA
CASSLLGTSVSDTQYF | TGTGCCAGCAGCCTACTTGGGACTAGCGTATCAGATACGCAGTATTTT | TRBJ2-3 | medium-sized | TRBV11-3 | TRBD2
CAISDRGNTEAFF | TGTGCCATCAGTGACAGGGGAAACACTGAAGCTTTCTTT | TRBJ1-1 | many | TRBV10-3 | NA
CATTGFYEQYF | TGTGCCACCACAGGGTTCTACGAGCAGTACTTC | TRBJ2-7 | many | TRBV2 | NA
CASSLIAAYEQFF | TGTGCCAGCAGTTTGATAGCCGCCTATGAGCAGTTCTTC | TRBJ2-1 | many | TRBV12-3/TRBV12-4 | NA
CASSQDRARKGRAGGYIQYF | TGTGCCAGCAGCCAAGATCGCGCGCGGAAAGGGCGAGCAGGGGGGTACATTCAGTACTTC | TRBJ2-4 | many | TRBV3-1 | NA
CSASSGTSHYEQYF | TGCAGTGCTAGCTCTGGGACTAGCCACTACGAGCAGTACTTC | TRBJ2-7 | many | TRBV20-1 | TRBD2
CASSDHTGELFF | TGCGCCAGCAGCGATCACACCGGGGAGCTGTTTTTT | TRBJ2-2 | NA | TRBV5-1 | NA
CASSQGGGYEKLFF | TGTGCCAGCAGTCAGGGGGGGGGGTATGAAAAACTGTTTTTT | TRBJ1-4 | NA | TRBV28 | TRBD1
CASSYIQDYTGELFF | TGTGCCAGCAGTTACATTCAGGACTACACCGGGGAGCTGTTTTTT | TRBJ2-2 | NA | TRBV6-2/TRBV6-3 | NA
CASSLSVTDRGAETQYF | TGTGCCAGCAGTTTATCGGTAACAGACAGGGGGGCTGAGACCCAGTACTTC | TRBJ2-5 | NA | TRBV27 | TRBD1
CASSGTPANYEQYF | TGTGCCAGCTCAGGGACTCCGGCCAACTACGAGCAGTACTTC | TRBJ2-7 | many | TRBV18 | NA
CASSHYTSGMTYEQYF | TGTGCCAGCAGCCATTATACTAGCGGGATGACCTACGAGCAGTACTTC | TRBJ2-7 | many | TRBV7-8 | TRBD2
CASSQDPDRGFHEQYF | TGTGCCAGCAGCCAAGATCCGGACAGGGGGTTTCACGAGCAGTACTTC | TRBJ2-7 | many | TRBV3-1 | TRBD1
CASSSRQAPVTEAFF | TGTGCCAGCTCATCAAGACAGGCCCCAGTCACTGAAGCTTTCTTT | TRBJ1-1 | many | TRBV18 | NA
CASSQTDTQYF | TGCGCCAGCAGCCAAACAGATACGCAGTATTTT | TRBJ2-3 | NA | TRBV4-1 | NA
CASSPQVDSSYEQYF | TGCGCCAGCAGCCCGCAAGTCGACAGCTCCTACGAGCAGTACTTC | TRBJ2-7 | large | TRBV4-1 | NA
CSARVGQAENIQYF | TGCAGTGCTAGAGTGGGACAGGCGGAAAACATTCAGTACTTC | TRBJ2-4 | many | TRBV20-1 | TRBD1
CASSYGQDSSYEQYF | TGTGCCAGCAGTTACGGACAGGATAGCTCCTACGAGCAGTACTTC | TRBJ2-7 | many | TRBV6-2/TRBV6-3 | TRBD1
CASRRDRATNEKLFF | TGTGCCAGCAGGAGGGACAGAGCAACTAATGAAAAACTGTTTTTT | TRBJ1-4 | many | TRBV2 | TRBD1
CAIRLEEGTYTDTQYF | TGTGCCATCAGACTAGAGGAGGGCACTTACACAGATACGCAGTATTTT | TRBJ2-3 | many | TRBV10-3 | NA
CASSLTGGATYNEQFF | TGTGCCAGCAGCTTAACTGGGGGGGCCACCTACAATGAGCAGTTCTTC | TRBJ2-1 | many | TRBV7-3 | NA
CASKTRDTDTQYF | TGTGCCAGTAAAACCAGGGACACAGATACGCAGTATTTT | TRBJ2-3 | many | TRBV19 | NA
CASSSTDYDSYEQYF | TGTGCCAGCAGTTCCACAGACTACGACTCCTACGAGCAGTACTTC | TRBJ2-7 | many | TRBV28 | NA
CASSYRGIVKAFF | TGTGCCAGCAGCTACAGGGGAATCGTGAAGGCTTTCTTT | TRBJ1-1 | medium-sized | TRBV28 | TRBD1
CASSLSGLAGYEQFF | TGTGCCAGCAGTTTATCTGGGCTAGCAGGGTATGAGCAGTTCTTC | TRBJ2-1 | many | TRBV28 | NA
CATDRGKLSGANVLTF | TGTGCCACCGATCGGGGGAAGCTCTCTGGGGCCAACGTCCTGACTTTC | TRBJ2-6 | many | TRBV2 | NA
CSAIEVRGDQPQHF | TGCAGTGCTATCGAGGTCAGGGGGGATCAGCCCCAGCATTTT | TRBJ1-5 | many | TRBV20-1 | TRBD1